This T cell receptor beta chain stems from a study of cytomegalovirus exposure and HLA in healthy donors. Turning to the study itself: Clustering assigned 70% to 85% of the roughly 400 genotyped donors to the Caucasian-associated ancestry cluster.

The CDR3 is 14 amino acids. The V end lost 1 base, the J end lost 0 bases, and 4 bases lay between the germline ends. Per the germline V gene, CDR1 is SGHTA and CDR2 is FQGNSA. Researchers ran the PCR with 60 Vbeta and 13 Jbeta primers. Clones were read by immunoSEQ multiplex PCR, and TCRdb kept only the in-frame ones, dropping some. The repertoire holds 95,000 to 150,000 clones, with around 82% as singletons. This clonotype was sampled from a man aged 35-49 years in good health and CMV-seronegative. Sample: PBMCs. The chain carries TRBV7-2 and TRBJ1-5; D is ambiguous. This chain's CDR3 is CASSLDSSNQPQHF. For the CDR3, the DNA is TGTGCCAGCAGCTTAGACAGTAGCAATCAGCCCCAGCATTTT.